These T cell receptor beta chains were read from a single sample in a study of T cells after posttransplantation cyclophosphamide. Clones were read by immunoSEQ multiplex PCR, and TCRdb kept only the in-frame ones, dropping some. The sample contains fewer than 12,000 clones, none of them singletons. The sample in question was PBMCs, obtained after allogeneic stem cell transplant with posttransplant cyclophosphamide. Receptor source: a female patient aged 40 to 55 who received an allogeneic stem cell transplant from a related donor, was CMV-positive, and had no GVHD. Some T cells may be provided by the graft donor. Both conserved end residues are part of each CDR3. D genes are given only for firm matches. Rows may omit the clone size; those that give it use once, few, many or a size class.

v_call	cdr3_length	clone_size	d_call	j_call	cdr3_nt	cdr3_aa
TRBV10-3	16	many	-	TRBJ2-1	TGTGCCATCAGTGAGTCGACGGAGACCACCTACAATGAGCAGTTCTTC	CAISESTETTYNEQFF
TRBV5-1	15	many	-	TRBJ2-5	TGCGCCAGCAGCTTGACCGGGACCGGGGGAGAGACCCAGTACTTC	CASSLTGTGGETQYF
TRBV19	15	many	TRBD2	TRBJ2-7	TGTGCCAGTAGGACGACTAGCGGGTCATCCTACGAGCAGTACTTC	CASRTTSGSSYEQYF
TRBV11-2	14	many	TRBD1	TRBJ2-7	TGTGCCAGCAGCTTACAGGGGGCGATGTACGAGCAGTACTTC	CASSLQGAMYEQYF
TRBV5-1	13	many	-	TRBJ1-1	TGCGCCAGCAGCTTACAGGGAGAAACTGAAGCTTTCTTT	CASSLQGETEAFF
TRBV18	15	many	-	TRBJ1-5	TGTGCCAGCTCACCGGCAGGCACCATCAATCAGCCCCAGCATTTT	CASSPAGTINQPQHF
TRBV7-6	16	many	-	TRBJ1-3	TGTGCCAGCAGCTTAGCTAGGGGGTTCTCTGGAAACACCATATATTTT	CASSLARGFSGNTIYF
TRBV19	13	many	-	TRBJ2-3	TGTGCCAGTAGTATAGGTCTCACAGATACGCAGTATTTT	CASSIGLTDTQYF
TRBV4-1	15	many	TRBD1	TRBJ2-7	TGCGCCAGCAGACGGGGCGGACAGGGAAGTCACGAGCAGTACTTC	CASRRGGQGSHEQYF
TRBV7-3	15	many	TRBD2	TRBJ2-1	TGTGCCAGCAGCCCCGGGACTAGCGGATACAATGAGCAGTTCTTC	CASSPGTSGYNEQFF
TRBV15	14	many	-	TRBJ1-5	TGTGCCACCAGCAGGACTTCCAGAGACCAGCCCCAGCATTTT	CATSRTSRDQPQHF
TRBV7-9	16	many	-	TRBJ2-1	TGTGCCAGCAGCTTAGATTATACGGGACTCTACAATGAGCAGTTCTTC	CASSLDYTGLYNEQFF
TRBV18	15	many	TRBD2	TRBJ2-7	TGTGCCAGCTCGTCCGCTAGCGGGAGTCTGTACGAGCAGTACTTC	CASSSASGSLYEQYF
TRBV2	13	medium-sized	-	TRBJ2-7	TGTGCCAGCAGGGACGGGAGCTCCTACGAGCAGTACTTC	CASRDGSSYEQYF
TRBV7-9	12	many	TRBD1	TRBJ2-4	TGTGCCAGCAGCTTAGGACAGGGCGTATGGTACTTC	CASSLGQGVWYF
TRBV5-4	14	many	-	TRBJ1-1	TGTGCCAGCAGCCCTCGGACACTGAACACTGAAGCTTTCTTT	CASSPRTLNTEAFF
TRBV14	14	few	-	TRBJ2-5	TGTGCCAGCAGCCCCGTCAGGGACCAAGAGACCCAGTACTTC	CASSPVRDQETQYF
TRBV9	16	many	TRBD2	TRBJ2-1	TGTGCCAGCAGCGTAGAAGTAGCGGGGGGCCTAAATGAGCAGTTCTTC	CASSVEVAGGLNEQFF
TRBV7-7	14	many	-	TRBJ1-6	TGTGCTAGCAGCCCTTCACAGGGTGGCTCACCCCTCCACTTT	CASSPSQGGSPLHF
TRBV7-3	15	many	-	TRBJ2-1	TGTGCCAGCAGCTTAAGTCCAGGGGCCTACAATGAGCAGTTCTTC	CASSLSPGAYNEQFF
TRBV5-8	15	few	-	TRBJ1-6	TGTGCCAGCAGCTTGGCCGGGACTAGCAATTCACCCCTCCACTTT	CASSLAGTSNSPLHF
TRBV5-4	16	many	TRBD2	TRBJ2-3	TGTGCCAGCAGCACCCTAGCGGGACCCGGCACAGATACGCAGTATTTT	CASSTLAGPGTDTQYF
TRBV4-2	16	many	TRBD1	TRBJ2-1	TGTGCCAGCAGCCAGGAGGACAGGAATCCCTACAATGAGCAGTTCTTC	CASSQEDRNPYNEQFF
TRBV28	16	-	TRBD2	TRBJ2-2	TGTGCCAGCAGTTTATTCGGGAGGGAAGACACCGGGGAGCTGTTTTTT	CASSLFGREDTGELFF
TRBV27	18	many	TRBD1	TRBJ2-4	TGTGCCAGCAGTTTAGGGACAGGGGGAAGGGGTGCCAAAAACATTCAGTACTTC	CASSLGTGGRGAKNIQYF
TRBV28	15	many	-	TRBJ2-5	TGTGCCAGCAGTTTACAGGGGGGACCTCGGGAGACCCAGTACTTC	CASSLQGGPRETQYF
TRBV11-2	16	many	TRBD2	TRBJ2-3	TGTGCCAGCAGCTTCCGGACTAGCGGGGGCACAGATACGCAGTATTTT	CASSFRTSGGTDTQYF
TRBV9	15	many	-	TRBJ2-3	TGTGCCAGCAGCGTAACCGGAGGTAGCACAGATACGCAGTATTTT	CASSVTGGSTDTQYF
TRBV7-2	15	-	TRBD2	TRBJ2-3	TGTGCCAGCACCCGTCGGACTAGCGGGACAGATACGCAGTATTTT	CASTRRTSGTDTQYF
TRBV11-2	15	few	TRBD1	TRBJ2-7	TGTGCCAGCAGCCAAGGGACAGGGACTCCCTACGAGCAGTACTTC	CASSQGTGTPYEQYF
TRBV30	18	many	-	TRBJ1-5	TGTGCCTGGAGTGTAGGGCCTAGGGGGGGCTTTAGCAATCAGCCCCAGCATTTT	CAWSVGPRGGFSNQPQHF
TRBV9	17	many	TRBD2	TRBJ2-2	TGTGCCAGCAGCGTCACTAAGACTAGCGGGAACACCGGGGAGCTGTTTTTT	CASSVTKTSGNTGELFF
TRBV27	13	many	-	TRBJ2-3	TGTGCCAGCAGTTTCAGCGGAGCAGATACGCAGTATTTT	CASSFSGADTQYF
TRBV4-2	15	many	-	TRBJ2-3	TGTGCCAGCAGCCAAGAGAGCGGAGGGACAGATACGCAGTATTTT	CASSQESGGTDTQYF
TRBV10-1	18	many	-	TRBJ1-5	TGCGCCATCGGTGCCGCCCTCGTAGGACAGTTTAGCAATCAGCCCCAGCATTTT	CAIGAALVGQFSNQPQHF
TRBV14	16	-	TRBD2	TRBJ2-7	TGTGCCAGCAGCCAAGTAGGACTAGCGGCCTCCCACGAGCAGTACTTC	CASSQVGLAASHEQYF
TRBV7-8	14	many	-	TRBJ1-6	TGTGCCAGCAGCGTGACTGAGGCGAATTCACCCCTCCACTTT	CASSVTEANSPLHF
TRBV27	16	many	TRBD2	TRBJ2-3	TGTGCCAGCAGTCCAGGACTAGCGGGGGGCTTGCATACGCAGTATTTT	CASSPGLAGGLHTQYF
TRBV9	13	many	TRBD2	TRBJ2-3	TGTGCCAGCAGCGTTAGCGGGGCAGATACGCAGTATTTT	CASSVSGADTQYF
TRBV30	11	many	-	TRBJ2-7	TGTGCCTCCAGACAAGCCTACGAGCAGTACTTC	CASRQAYEQYF
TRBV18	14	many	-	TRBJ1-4	TGTGCCAGCTCACCCGGCACAGGGTTGGAAAAACTGTTTTTT	CASSPGTGLEKLFF
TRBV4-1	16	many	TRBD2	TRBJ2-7	TGCGCCAGCAGCCAAGGCCCTAGGAGAGCGGGAGTCGAGCAGTACTTC	CASSQGPRRAGVEQYF
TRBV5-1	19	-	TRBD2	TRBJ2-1	TGCGCCAGCAGTCCTTTCACCCTTATTGGACTAGACGGAAACAATGAGCAGTTCTTC	CASSPFTLIGLDGNNEQFF
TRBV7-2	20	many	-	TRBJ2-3	TGTGCCAGCAGCTTAGCCCCGGAGGCGGACGACTCAACGGACACAGATACGCAGTATTTT	CASSLAPEADDSTDTDTQYF
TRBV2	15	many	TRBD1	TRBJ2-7	TGTGCCAGCAGGCGACAGGGTTTGACGTCCTACGAGCAGTACTTC	CASRRQGLTSYEQYF
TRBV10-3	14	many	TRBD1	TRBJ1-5	TGTGCCATCAGTCCCGGACAGGATAATCAGCCCCAGCATTTT	CAISPGQDNQPQHF
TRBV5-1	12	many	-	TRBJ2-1	TGCGCCAGCAGCTTACAGGGAAATGAGCAGTTCTTC	CASSLQGNEQFF
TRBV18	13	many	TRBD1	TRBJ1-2	TGTGCCAGCTCACCAGAAAGACAGGGCGAGGTCACCTTC	CASSPERQGEVTF
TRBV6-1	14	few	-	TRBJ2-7	TGTGCCAGCAGTGAAGACGGAACTGACTACGAGCAGTACTTC	CASSEDGTDYEQYF
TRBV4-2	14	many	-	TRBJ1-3	TGTGCCAGCAGCCAAGTGACAGCTGGAAACACCATATATTTT	CASSQVTAGNTIYF
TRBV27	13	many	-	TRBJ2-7	TGTGCCAGCAGTTTTGGCTTTTGGTACGAGCAGTACTTC	CASSFGFWYEQYF
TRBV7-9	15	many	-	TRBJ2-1	TGTGCCAGCAGCTTAGATTCTCGGAGATTTAATGAGCAGTTCTTC	CASSLDSRRFNEQFF
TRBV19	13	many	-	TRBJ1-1	TGTGCCAGTAGTATAGGGAGGAACACTGAAGCTTTCTTT	CASSIGRNTEAFF
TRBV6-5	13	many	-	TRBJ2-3	TGTGCCAGCAGTTACGGCTTCACAGATACGCAGTATTTT	CASSYGFTDTQYF
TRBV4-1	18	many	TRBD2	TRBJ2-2	TGCGCCAGCAGCCACGGAATAGCGGGAGGGTCGGTCACCGGGGAGCTGTTTTTT	CASSHGIAGGSVTGELFF
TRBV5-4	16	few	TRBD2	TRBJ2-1	TGTGCCAGCAGCTTGGGAGGGACTAGCGGGAAGTATGAGCAGTTCTTC	CASSLGGTSGKYEQFF
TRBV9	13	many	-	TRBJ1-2	TGTGCCAGCAGCGTCGGGGGAGGCTATGGCTACACCTTC	CASSVGGGYGYTF